This T cell receptor (beta chain) was observed in a study of shared clonotypes between healthy human individuals. With regard to this clone: Its matching antigen is unknown. Distinct nucleotide sequences in the sample also encode this CDR3.

The table came from immunoSEQ multiplex PCR; TCRdb's copy has only in-frame clones and leaves some out. The sample lists 2 million to 2.5 million clones, approximately 95% occurring once. V lost 5 bases to trimming and J lost 5 bases, with 13 bases between them. CDR3 length: 13 residues. Germline V gene data show CDR1 as SGHNT and CDR2 as YYREEE (reference sequence). Study observations and caveats: Generation probability values for non-shared clonotypes were lower than those for clonotypes shared by all four donors.

V is TRBV5-4 and J is TRBJ2-5; weak D call: TRBD1 (6 bases). The sample comprised naive CD4+ T cells sorted from blood. Regarding subset: CD45RA+ positively selected. The sequence was collected from a man between 18 and 29 years old in good health. The CDR3 loop reads CASSSTGRETQYF. The CDR3 nucleotides are TGTGCCAGCAGTTCCACAGGGCGGGAGACCCAGTACTTC.